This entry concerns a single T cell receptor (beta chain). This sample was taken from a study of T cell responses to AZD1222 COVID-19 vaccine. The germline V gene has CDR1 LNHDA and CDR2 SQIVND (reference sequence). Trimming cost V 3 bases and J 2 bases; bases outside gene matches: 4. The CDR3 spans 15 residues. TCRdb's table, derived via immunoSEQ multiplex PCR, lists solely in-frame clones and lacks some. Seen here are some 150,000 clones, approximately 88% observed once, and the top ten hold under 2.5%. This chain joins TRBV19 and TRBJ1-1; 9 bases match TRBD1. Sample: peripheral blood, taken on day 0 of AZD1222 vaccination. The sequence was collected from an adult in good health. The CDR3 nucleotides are TGTGCCAGTAGTATGGACAGGGGAGGAAACACTGAAGCTTTCTTT. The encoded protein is CASSMDRGGNTEAFF.